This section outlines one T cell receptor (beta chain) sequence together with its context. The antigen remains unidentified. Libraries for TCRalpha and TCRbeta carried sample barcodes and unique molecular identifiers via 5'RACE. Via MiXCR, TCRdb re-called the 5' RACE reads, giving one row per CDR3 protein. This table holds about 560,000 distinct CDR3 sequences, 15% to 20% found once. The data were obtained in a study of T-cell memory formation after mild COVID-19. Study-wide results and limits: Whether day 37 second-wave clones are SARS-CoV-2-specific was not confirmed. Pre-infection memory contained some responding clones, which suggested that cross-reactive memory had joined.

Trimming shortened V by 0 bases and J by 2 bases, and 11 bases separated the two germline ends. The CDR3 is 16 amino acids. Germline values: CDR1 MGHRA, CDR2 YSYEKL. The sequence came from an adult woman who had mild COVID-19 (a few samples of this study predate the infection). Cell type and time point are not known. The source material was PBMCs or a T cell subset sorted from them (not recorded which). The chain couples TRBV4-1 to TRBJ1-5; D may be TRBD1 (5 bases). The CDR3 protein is CASSQDGGIGNQPQHF. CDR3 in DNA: TGCGCCAGCAGCCAAGATGGGGGGATTGGCAATCAGCCCCAGCATTTT.